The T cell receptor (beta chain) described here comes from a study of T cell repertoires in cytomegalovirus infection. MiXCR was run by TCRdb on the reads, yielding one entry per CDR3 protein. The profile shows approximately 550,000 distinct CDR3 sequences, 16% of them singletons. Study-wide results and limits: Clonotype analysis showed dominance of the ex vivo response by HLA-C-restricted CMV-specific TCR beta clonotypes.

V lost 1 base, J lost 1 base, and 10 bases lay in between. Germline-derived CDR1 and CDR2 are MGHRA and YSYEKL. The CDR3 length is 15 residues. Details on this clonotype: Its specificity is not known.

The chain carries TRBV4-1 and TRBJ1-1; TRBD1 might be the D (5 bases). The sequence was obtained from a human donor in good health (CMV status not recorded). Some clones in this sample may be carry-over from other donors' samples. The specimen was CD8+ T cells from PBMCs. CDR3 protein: CASSQGFRANTEAFF. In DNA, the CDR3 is TGCGCCAGCAGCCAAGGTTTCAGGGCGAACACTGAAGCTTTCTTT.